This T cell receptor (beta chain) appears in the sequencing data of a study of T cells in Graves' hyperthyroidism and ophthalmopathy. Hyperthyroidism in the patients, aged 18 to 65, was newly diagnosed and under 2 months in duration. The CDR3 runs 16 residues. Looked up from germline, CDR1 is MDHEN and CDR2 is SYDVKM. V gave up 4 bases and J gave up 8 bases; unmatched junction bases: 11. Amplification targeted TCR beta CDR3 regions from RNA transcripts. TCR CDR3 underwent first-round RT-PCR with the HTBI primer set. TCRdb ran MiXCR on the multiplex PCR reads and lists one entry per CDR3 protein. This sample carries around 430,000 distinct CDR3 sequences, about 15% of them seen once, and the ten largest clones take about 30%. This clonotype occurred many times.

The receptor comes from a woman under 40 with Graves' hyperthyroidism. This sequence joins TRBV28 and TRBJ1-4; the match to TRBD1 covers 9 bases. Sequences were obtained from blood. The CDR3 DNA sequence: TGTGCCAGCAGTTCGGGACAGGGCTCGTTGGGGGAAAAACTGTTTTTT. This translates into CASSSGQGSLGEKLFF. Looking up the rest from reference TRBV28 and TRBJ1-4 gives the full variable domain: DVKVTQSSRYLVKRTGEKVFLECVQDMDHENMFWYRQDPGLGLRLIYFSYDVKMKEKGDIPEGYSVSREKKERFSLILESASTNQTSMYLCASSSGQGSLGEKLFFGSGTQLSVL.